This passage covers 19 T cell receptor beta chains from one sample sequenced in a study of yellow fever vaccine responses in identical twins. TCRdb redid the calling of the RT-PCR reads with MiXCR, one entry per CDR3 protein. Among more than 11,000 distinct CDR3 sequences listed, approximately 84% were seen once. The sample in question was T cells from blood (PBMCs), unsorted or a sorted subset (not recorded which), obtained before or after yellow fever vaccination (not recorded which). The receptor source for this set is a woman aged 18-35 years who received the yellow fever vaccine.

CDR3 amino acids: CSVGGSGLNQPQHF. DNA of the CDR3: TGCAGCGTCGGGGGGTCAGGCCTCAATCAGCCCCAGCATTTT. This chain joins TRBV29-1 and TRBJ1-5, with a weak D call TRBD1 (5 bases). The CDR3 loop spans 14 amino acids. V was pared by 6 bases and J by 3 bases, with 15 bases between. Germline V gives CDR1 SQVTM, CDR2 ANQGSEA.

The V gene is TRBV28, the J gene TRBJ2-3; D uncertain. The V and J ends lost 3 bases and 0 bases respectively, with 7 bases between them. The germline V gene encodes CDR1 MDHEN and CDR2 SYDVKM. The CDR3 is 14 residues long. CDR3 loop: CASSFGVSTDTQYF. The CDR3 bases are TGTGCCAGCAGTTTTGGAGTTAGCACAGATACGCAGTATTTT.

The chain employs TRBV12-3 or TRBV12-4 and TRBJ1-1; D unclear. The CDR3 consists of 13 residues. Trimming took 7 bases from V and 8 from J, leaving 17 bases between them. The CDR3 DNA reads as TGTGCCAGCACTATTTCATGGACGGACGAAGCTTTCTTT. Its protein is CASTISWTDEAFF.

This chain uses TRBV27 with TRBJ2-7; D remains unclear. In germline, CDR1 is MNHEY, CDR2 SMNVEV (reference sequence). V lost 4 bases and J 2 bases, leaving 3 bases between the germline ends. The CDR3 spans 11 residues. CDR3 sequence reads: CASSSAYEQYF. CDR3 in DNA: TGTGCCAGCAGTTCCGCCTACGAGCAGTACTTC.

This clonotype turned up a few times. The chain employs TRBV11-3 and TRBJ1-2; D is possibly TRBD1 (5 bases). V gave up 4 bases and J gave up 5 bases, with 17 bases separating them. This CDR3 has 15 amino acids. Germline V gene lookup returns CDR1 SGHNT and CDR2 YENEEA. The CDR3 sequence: CASSSTRDAVYGYTF. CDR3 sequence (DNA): TGTGCCAGCAGCTCCACCCGGGACGCAGTATATGGCTACACCTTC.

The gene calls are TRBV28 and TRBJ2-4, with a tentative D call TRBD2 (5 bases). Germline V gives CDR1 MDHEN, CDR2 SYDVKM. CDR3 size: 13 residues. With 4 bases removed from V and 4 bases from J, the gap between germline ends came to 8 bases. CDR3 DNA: TGTGCCAGCAGTTCGGAGGCTAAAAACATTCAGTACTTC. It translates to CASSSEAKNIQYF.

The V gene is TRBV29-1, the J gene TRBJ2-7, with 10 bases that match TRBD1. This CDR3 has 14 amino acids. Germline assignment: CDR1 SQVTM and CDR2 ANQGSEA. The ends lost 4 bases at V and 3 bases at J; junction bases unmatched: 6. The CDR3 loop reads CSVGQGASDYEQYV. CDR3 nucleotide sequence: TGCAGCGTTGGACAGGGGGCTTCGGACTACGAGCAGTACGTC.

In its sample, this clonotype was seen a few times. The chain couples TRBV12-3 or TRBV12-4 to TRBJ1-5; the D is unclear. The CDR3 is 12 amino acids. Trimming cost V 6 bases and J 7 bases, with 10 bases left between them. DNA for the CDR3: TGTGCCAGCAGCCCGGACTACCAGCCCCAGCATTTT. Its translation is CASSPDYQPQHF.

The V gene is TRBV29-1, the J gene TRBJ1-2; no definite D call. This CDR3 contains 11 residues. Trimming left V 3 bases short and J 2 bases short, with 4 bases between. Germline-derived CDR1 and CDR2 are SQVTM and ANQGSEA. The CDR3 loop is CSVDSNYGYTF. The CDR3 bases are TGCAGCGTTGACAGCAACTATGGCTACACCTTC.

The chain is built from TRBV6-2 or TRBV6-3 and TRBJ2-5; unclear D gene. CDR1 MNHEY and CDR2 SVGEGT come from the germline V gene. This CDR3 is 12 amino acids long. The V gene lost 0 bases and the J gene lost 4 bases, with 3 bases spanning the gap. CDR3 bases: TGTGCCAGCAGTTACTCTATAGAGACCCAGTACTTC. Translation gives CASSYSIETQYF.

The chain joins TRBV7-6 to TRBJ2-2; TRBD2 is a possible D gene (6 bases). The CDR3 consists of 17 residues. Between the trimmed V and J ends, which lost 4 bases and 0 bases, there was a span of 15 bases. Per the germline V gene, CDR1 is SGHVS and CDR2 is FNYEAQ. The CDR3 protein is CASSSSGGNANTGELFF. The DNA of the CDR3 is TGTGCCAGCAGCTCCTCTGGGGGGAACGCGAACACCGGGGAGCTGTTTTTT.

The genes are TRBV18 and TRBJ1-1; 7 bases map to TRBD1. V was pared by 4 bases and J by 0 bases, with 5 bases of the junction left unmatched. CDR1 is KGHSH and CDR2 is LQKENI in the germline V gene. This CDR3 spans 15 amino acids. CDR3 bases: TGTGCCAGCTCACTGGGACAGCTCATGAACACTGAAGCTTTCTTT. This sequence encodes CASSLGQLMNTEAFF.

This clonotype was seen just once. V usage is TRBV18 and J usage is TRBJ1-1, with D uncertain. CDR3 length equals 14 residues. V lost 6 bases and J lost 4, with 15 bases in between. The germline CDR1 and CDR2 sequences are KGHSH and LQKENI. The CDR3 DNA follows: TGTGCCAGCTCTCAAATCGCCTCCGCCACTGAAGCTTTCTTT. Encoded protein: CASSQIASATEAFF.

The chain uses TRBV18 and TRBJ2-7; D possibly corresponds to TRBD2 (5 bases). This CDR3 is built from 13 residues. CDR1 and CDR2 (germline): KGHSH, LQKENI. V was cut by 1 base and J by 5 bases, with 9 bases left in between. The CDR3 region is CASSPQRTDEQYF. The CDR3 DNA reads TGTGCCAGCTCACCACAGCGGACGGACGAGCAGTACTTC.

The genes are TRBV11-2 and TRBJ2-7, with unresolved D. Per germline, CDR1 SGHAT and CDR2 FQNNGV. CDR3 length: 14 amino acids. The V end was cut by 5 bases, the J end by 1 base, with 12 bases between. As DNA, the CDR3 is TGTGCCAGCAGCCGCCCCGAGCAATCCTACGAGCAGTACTTC. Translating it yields CASSRPEQSYEQYF. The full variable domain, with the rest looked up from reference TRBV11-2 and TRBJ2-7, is EAGVAQSPRYKIIEKRQSVAFWCNPISGHATLYWYQQILGQGPKLLIQFQNNGVVDDSQLPKDRFSAERLKGVDSTLKIQPAKLEDSAVYLCASSRPEQSYEQYFGPGTRLTVT.

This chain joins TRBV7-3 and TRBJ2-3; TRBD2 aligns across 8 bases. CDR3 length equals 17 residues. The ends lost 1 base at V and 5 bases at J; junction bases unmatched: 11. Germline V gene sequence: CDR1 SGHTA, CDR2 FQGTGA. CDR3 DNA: TGTGCCAGCAGCTTAAGTCCAAGGAGCGGGGGAGGAGATACGCAGTATTTT. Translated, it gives CASSLSPRSGGGDTQYF.

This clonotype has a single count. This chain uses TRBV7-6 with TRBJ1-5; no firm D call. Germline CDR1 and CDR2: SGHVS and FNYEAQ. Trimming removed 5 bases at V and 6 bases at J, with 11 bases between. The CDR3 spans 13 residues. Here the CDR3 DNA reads TGTGCCAGCAGCCCAGGCCCAACTCAGCCCCAGCATTTT. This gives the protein CASSPGPTQPQHF. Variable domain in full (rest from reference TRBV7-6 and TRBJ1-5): GAGVSQSPRYKVTKRGQDVALRCDPISGHVSLYWYRQALGQGPEFLTYFNYEAQQDKSGLPNDRFSAERPEGSISTLTIQRTEQRDSAMYRCASSPGPTQPQHFGDGTRLSIL.

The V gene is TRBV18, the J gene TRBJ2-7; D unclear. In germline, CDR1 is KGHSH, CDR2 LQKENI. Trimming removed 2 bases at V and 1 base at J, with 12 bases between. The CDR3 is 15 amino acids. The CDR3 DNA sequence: TGTGCCAGCTCACCATCGGTGTACCCTTCCTACGAGCAGTACTTC. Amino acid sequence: CASSPSVYPSYEQYF.

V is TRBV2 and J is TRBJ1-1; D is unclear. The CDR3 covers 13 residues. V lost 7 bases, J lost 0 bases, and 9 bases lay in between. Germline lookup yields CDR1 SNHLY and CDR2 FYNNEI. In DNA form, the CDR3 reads TGTGCCAGCACTACAGACCTGAACACTGAAGCTTTCTTT. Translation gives CASTTDLNTEAFF.